This T cell receptor beta chain originates from a study of shared clonotypes between healthy human individuals (TCRdb year 2020). In terms of the full investigation: A few men and a couple of women, aged 18 to 49 years, made up the cohort. To increase sequencing depth and limit assay-specific biases, TCR repertoire library preparation and sequencing were carried out by different laboratories using diverse techniques. Blood TCR repertoires of five healthy adults were deeply sequenced to estimate repertoire size and the extent of clonotype sharing between individuals. For each donor, three plates each were used for CD4 naive and CD4 memory, two plates were used for CD8 naive, and one plate was used for CD8 memory. Per donor, leukapheresis produced somewhere between about 0.94 and 9.5 billion PBMCs.

The donors were healthy, HIV-negative adults with no recently reported acute infections or vaccinations. Only Caucasian adults living in Nashville, Tennessee, USA were represented among the donors. CD4+ T cells were enriched by magnetic negative selection, after which naive cells were positively selected on CD45RA and the negative fraction was taken as the memory subset. Blood was obtained by leukapheresis, after which PBMCs were separated by Ficoll-Histopaque density gradient centrifugation and cryopreserved in liquid nitrogen vapor phase. Analytical flow cytometry was used to check the purity and quantity of each magnetically sorted T cell population. Genomic DNA was isolated from every sorted fraction and measured by UV absorbance on a Nanodrop 2000c. In regard to this clone: Its antigen is still unknown. Within one base of it there is no much larger clone, and no base qualities were kept.

V is cut back by 7 bases and J by 0 bases, with 2 bases in the junction unmatched. CDR1 is given as MNHNY and CDR2 as SVGAGI, both from the germline V gene (reference sequence). The CDR3 contains 14 residues, cysteine and phenylalanine counted. Just the 42-base CDR3 DNA is kept, in frame starting at base 1. General conclusions and limits of the study: Higher generation probabilities were observed for clonotypes shared by all four sorted-subset donors than for non-shared clonotypes. Pairwise subsampling indicated that sequencing depth was expected to affect the degree of clonotype sharing among donors. When a few donors were compared, the shared fraction of clonotypes was about 5.5% for naive CD4, less than 4% for naive CD8, more than 2% for memory CD4, and about 0.36% for memory CD8. Naive subsets generally had larger estimated clonotype richness than memory subsets did. Sampling was restricted to blood, and TCR repertoires in tissue are likely to differ from TCR repertoires in blood. Incomplete sequencing was indicated by rarefaction of sorted-subset datasets, despite the large sequencing depth. The small number of donors limited the genetic and exposure-history diversity represented.

TCR CDR3 regions were amplified from genomic DNA by multiplex PCR using the deep immunoSEQ assay. For each cell subset, the extracted genomic DNA was distributed evenly across all wells of several immunoSEQ 96-well plates, and each plate served as one replicate. For sorted subsets, approximately 200 ng of genomic DNA, equivalent to around 30,000 T cell genomes, went into each replicate PCR. Purified libraries were quantified with a Qubit 3.0 fluorometer, sized on a Bioanalyzer 2100, and re-quantified with the KAPA Library Quantification kit. Each immunoSEQ 96-well plate was sequenced on its own single-read 150-cycle Illumina NextSeq 550 flow cell. Turning to the authors' computational methods: Because only junctional sequences without quality scores were contained in the immunoSEQ output, filtering matching that applied to full-length reads could not be performed. To assign V/J genes and CDR3, sequences were annotated using PyIR, a Python wrapper for IgBLAST v1.9, with IMGT germline references. Reads were filtered out if the reads had weak V/J assignments (E-value above 1e-6), no CDR3, stop codons, out-of-frame junctions, or ambiguous translated residues. V3J clonotypes were defined as sequences sharing the same inferred V gene, J gene, and CDR3 amino acid sequence. Percentage overlap between repertoires was computed as shared unique clonotypes divided by the size of the smaller repertoire. RTK rarefaction, the Chao1 estimator, and Recon v2.1 estimates of unobserved clonotypes were used to assess repertoire richness. Generation probabilities for all TCRbeta clonotypes obtained by the gDNA method from a few donors were computed using OLGA. Entries here come from immuneACCESS through TCRdb and include only in-frame sequences with V and J called. Some clones fail to appear in such tables; in the studies checked, an unresolved V gene covers under half of the shortfall, and the cause of the remainder is unknown. V, J and clone size are those of that table, while D and trimming were read from the DNA. This sample comprises 2 million to 2.5 million clones, approximately 95% of them detected only once. The leading ten clones occupy 0.1% to 0.15% of the sample.

The sequencing input was naive CD4+ T cells sorted from blood. The sample's cell subset or site label, in plain terms: CD45RA+ positively selected. The receptor comes from a man aged 18-30 years in good health. Rearrangement joined TRBV6-6 to TRBJ1-4; TRBD1 matches 7 bases in the middle. The CDR3 amino acid sequence is: CASNDRATNEKLFF. The DNA is as follows: TGTGCCAGCAATGACAGGGCAACTAATGAAAAACTGTTTTTT.